Each of the 18 T cell receptor beta chains below was sequenced from the same sample in a study of blood T cell repertoires in COVID-19. Generated by immunoSEQ multiplex PCR, the TCRdb table keeps only in-frame clones and is missing some. The repertoire holds approximately 89,000 clones, with about 80% as singletons. Sequencing input: peripheral blood. Every receptor here comes from a man between 65 and 85 years old with acute or convalescent COVID-19.

The chain is built from TRBV5-1 and TRBJ2-1, with 7 positions matching TRBD2. The junction had 7 bases not matched to a gene; V was cut back by 4 bases and J by 0 bases. CDR1 SGHRS and CDR2 YFSETQ come from the germline V gene. The CDR3 consists of 16 residues. CDR3: CASSPTPSGSYNEQFF. The DNA for the CDR3 is TGCGCCAGCAGCCCCACCCCTAGCGGCTCCTACAATGAGCAGTTCTTC.

This chain links TRBV6-5 with TRBJ1-2, with 8 positions matching TRBD1. Trimming at V came to 6 bases and at J to 4 bases, leaving 7 bases not matched to a gene. This CDR3 has 14 residues. Germline CDR1 reads MNHEY; CDR2 reads SVGAGI. CDR3 sequence reads: CASSAGQGPYGYTF. For the CDR3, the DNA is TGTGCCAGCAGCGCCGGACAGGGACCCTATGGCTACACCTTC.

The chain recombines TRBV7-6 with TRBJ2-2; D is undetermined. The CDR3 is made up of 14 amino acids. Germline assignment: CDR1 SGHVS and CDR2 FNYEAQ. V was trimmed by 5 bases and J by 1 base, leaving 8 bases between them. The CDR3 bases are TGTGCCAGCAGCCCGCAGCGGAACACCGGGGAGCTGTTTTTT. Translation: CASSPQRNTGELFF.

V and J are TRBV24-1 and TRBJ2-1; a possible D gene is TRBD1 (5 bases). This CDR3 has 16 residues. CDR1 is KGHDR and CDR2 is SFDVKD in the germline V gene. V shed 5 bases and J shed 0 bases, with 13 bases lying between them. The CDR3 is CATSVTAGSSYNEQFF. CDR3 in DNA: TGTGCCACCAGTGTGACAGCAGGAAGCTCCTACAATGAGCAGTTCTTC.

The chain recombines TRBV3-1 (or the pseudogene TRBV3-2) with TRBJ1-3; TRBD1 agrees at 8 bases. The ends lost 1 base at V and 4 bases at J; junction bases unmatched: 3. CDR3 size: 15 residues. The germline V gene encodes CDR1 LGHDT and CDR2 YNNKEL (reference sequence). CDR3 sequence (DNA): TGTGCCAGCAGCCAAGGGACAGGGAACGGAAACACCATATATTTT. Encoded protein: CASSQGTGNGNTIYF.

This chain connects TRBV19 to TRBJ2-7; 9 nucleotides line up with TRBD1. V was pared by 7 bases and J by 4 bases, with 11 bases of the junction left unmatched. CDR3 length: 15 amino acids. Germline CDR1 reads LNHDA; CDR2 reads SQIVND (reference sequence). CDR3 sequence: CASTAPGQGVYEQYF. DNA for the CDR3: TGTGCCAGTACCGCCCCGGGACAGGGTGTTTACGAGCAGTACTTC.

The J gene is TRBJ1-4, the V gene TRBV28; the D gene is possibly TRBD1 (5 bases). The CDR3 length is 16 residues. Germline lookup yields CDR1 MDHEN and CDR2 SYDVKM. This CDR3 is CATNPPGGTEGEKLFF. For the CDR3, the DNA is TGTGCGACCAACCCCCCCGGGGGAACGGAGGGTGAAAAACTGTTTTTT.

The rearrangement uses TRBV14 and TRBJ2-4; D ambiguous. Germline CDR1 SGHDN, CDR2 FVKESK. The CDR3 contains 13 residues. V gave up 0 bases and J gave up 10 bases, with 10 bases separating them. CDR3 DNA: TGTGCCAGCAGCCAAGATCTAGGTCTGATTCAGTACTTC. Amino acid sequence: CASSQDLGLIQYF.

This clone was seen once. Compared with germline, one end of the junction differs, possibly owing to a read error. Within the sample, other DNA sequences also encode this same CDR3. V gene TRBV30 combines with J gene TRBJ2-7; 12 nucleotides line up with TRBD1. The CDR3 extends over 13 amino acids. CDR1 is GTSNPN and CDR2 is SVGIG in the germline V gene (reference sequence). CDR3 nucleotides: TGTGCCTGGAGGGGACAGGGGGCATACGAGCAGTATTTC. It yields the protein CAWRGQGAYEQYF.

This chain joins TRBV24-1 and TRBJ2-7, with D uncertain. The CDR3 is 15 residues long. V lost 5 bases to trimming and J lost 8 bases, with 21 bases between them. Germline CDR1 is KGHDR and CDR2 is SFDVKD. CDR3 sequence reads: CATSALAGPAEKQYF. The CDR3 DNA sequence: TGTGCCACCAGTGCCCTCGCAGGCCCAGCAGAAAAGCAGTACTTC.

The chain employs TRBV5-1 and TRBJ1-2, with TRBD1 identical over 9 bases. V trimming: 4 bases; J trimming: 8 bases; junction bases outside the gene matches: 3. The CDR3 covers 12 residues. Germline V gene data show CDR1 as SGHRS and CDR2 as YFSETQ. The CDR3 loop reads CASSRTGVGYTF. The CDR3 bases are TGCGCCAGCAGCCGGACAGGGGTAGGCTACACCTTC.

The rearrangement links TRBV4-2 to TRBJ1-6, with a possible D match to TRBD1 (6 bases). V gave up 1 base and J gave up 8 bases, with 12 bases separating them. The germline V gene has CDR1 LGHNA and CDR2 YNFKEQ. The CDR3 runs 15 residues. This chain's CDR3 is CASSQGGRVDSPLHF. As DNA, the CDR3 is TGTGCCAGCAGCCAAGGGGGGCGTGTGGATTCACCCCTCCACTTT.

This rearrangement joins TRBV5-1 to TRBJ2-2; the match to TRBD2 covers 10 bases. The germline V gene has CDR1 SGHRS and CDR2 YFSETQ. The CDR3 is made up of 17 amino acids. The junction had 3 bases not matched to a gene; V was cut back by 0 bases and J by 1 base. The CDR3 spells CASSLGPSGGNTGELFF. CDR3 in DNA: TGCGCCAGCAGCTTGGGCCCTAGCGGGGGGAACACCGGGGAGCTGTTTTTT.

The gene calls are TRBV28 and TRBJ2-1; 8 bases agree with TRBD2. From germline, CDR1 is MDHEN and CDR2 SYDVKM. The ends lost 11 bases at V and 7 bases at J; junction bases unmatched: 10. This CDR3 region has 13 residues. In nucleotides, the CDR3 is TGTGCCTCCCAGCGGGAGAGTCGGAATGAGCAGTTCTTC. It translates to CASQRESRNEQFF.

This rearrangement joins TRBV7-6 to TRBJ2-3; 10 bases match TRBD1. J gave up 2 bases and V 4 bases, and 6 bases lay outside the gene matches. Germline CDR1 and CDR2: SGHVS and FNYEAQ. The CDR3 sequence is 16 residues long. DNA for the CDR3: TGTGCCAGCAGCTCGATCGGGACAGGGGTCACAGATACGCAGTATTTT. This gives the protein CASSSIGTGVTDTQYF.

V is TRBV7-2 and J is TRBJ2-1; the D gene is possibly TRBD1 (5 bases). Germline V gene lookup returns CDR1 SGHTA and CDR2 FQGNSA. V was shortened by 4 bases and J by 6 bases, with 10 bases between the two germline ends. CDR3 length: 13 residues. CDR3 coding DNA: TGTGCCAGCAGCTCTCGAAGGGGCAATGAGCAGTTCTTC. It yields the protein CASSSRRGNEQFF.

The chain combines TRBV19 with TRBJ1-5; 8 nucleotides align to TRBD1. Germline CDR1 and CDR2: LNHDA and SQIVND (reference sequence). V trimming: 7 bases; J trimming: 7 bases; junction bases outside the gene matches: 12. CDR3 size: 15 residues. In DNA form, the CDR3 reads TGTGCCAGTAAAACCCCAGGGGGCGCCGGACAGCCCCAGCATTTT. This sequence encodes CASKTPGGAGQPQHF.

CDR3 sequence reads: CASSPTSGPTDTQYF. The CDR3 nucleotides read TGCGCCAGCAGCCCGACTAGCGGGCCCACAGATACGCAGTATTTT. The rearrangement joins TRBV5-1 to TRBJ2-3; 10 positions agree with TRBD2. Germline V gene sequence: CDR1 SGHRS, CDR2 YFSETQ. The CDR3 loop spans 15 amino acids. V was clipped by 4 bases and J by 2 bases; unmatched bases: 4. The variable domain in full, completed from reference TRBV5-1 and TRBJ2-3, reads KAGVTQTPRYLIKTRGQQVTLSCSPISGHRSVSWYQQTPGQGLQFLFEYFSETQRNKGNFPGRFSGRQFSNSRSEMNVSTLELGDSALYLCASSPTSGPTDTQYFGPGTRLTVL.